Here is one TCR beta chain with its context. The authors' processing: Quantification of nucleated cells was approximated via reference gene primer amplification. Method: immunoSEQ multiplex PCR; TCRdb's copy keeps in-frame clones and lacks some. The V and J calls and clone size are taken from that table; D and trimming were inferred from the DNA. Altogether nearly 110,000 clones are present, 89% being singletons, with the ten largest covering approximately 4.9%. This sample was taken from a study of blood T cell repertoires in COVID-19. For the study at large: Acute and convalescent COVID-19 specimens originated in the United States, Italy and Spain. T cells, B-cell-depleted T cells, or PBMCs supplied cDNA or gDNA.

Germline assignment: CDR1 MNHEY and CDR2 SMNVEV (reference sequence). V lost 4 bases to trimming and J lost 6 bases, with 15 bases between them. The CDR3 is 14 residues long. This TCR came from a middle-aged man with active or convalescent COVID-19. V usage is TRBV27 and J usage is TRBJ1-2, with D tentatively TRBD1 (6 bases). The sequenced material came from peripheral blood. In nucleotides, the CDR3 is TGTGCCAGCAGTTCCTACAGGGCTAATGATGGCTACACCTTC. Its translation is CASSSYRANDGYTF.